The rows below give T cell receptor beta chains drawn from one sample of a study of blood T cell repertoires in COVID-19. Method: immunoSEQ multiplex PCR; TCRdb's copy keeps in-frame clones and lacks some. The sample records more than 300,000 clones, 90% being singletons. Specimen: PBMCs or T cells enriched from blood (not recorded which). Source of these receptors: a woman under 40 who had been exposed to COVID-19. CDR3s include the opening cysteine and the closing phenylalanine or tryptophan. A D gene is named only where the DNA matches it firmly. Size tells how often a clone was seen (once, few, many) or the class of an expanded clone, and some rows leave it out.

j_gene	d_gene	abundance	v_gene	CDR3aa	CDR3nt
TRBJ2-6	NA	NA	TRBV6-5	CASRSGPSGANVLTF	TGTGCCAGCAGAAGCGGTCCCTCTGGGGCCAACGTCCTGACTTTC
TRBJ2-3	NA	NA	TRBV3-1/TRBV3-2	CASSQPGTDTQYF	TGTGCCAGCAGCCAACCCGGCACAGATACGCAGTATTTT
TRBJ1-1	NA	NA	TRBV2	CASSYDSEAFF	TGTGCCAGCAGCTATGACAGTGAAGCTTTCTTT
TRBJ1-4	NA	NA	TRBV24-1	CATSDPTGGNEKLFF	TGTGCCACCAGTGACCCAACAGGCGGTAATGAAAAACTGTTTTTT
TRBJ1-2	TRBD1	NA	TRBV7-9	CASSQLQGALGYTF	TGTGCCAGCAGCCAACTACAGGGGGCTTTGGGCTACACCTTC
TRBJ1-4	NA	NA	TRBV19	CASSHTLGATNEKLFF	TGTGCCAGTAGCCATACACTCGGGGCAACTAATGAAAAACTGTTTTTT
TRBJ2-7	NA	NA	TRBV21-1	CASKTGGPAYEQYF	TGTGCCAGCAAAACAGGGGGACCCGCCTACGAGCAGTACTTC
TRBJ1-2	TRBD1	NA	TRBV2	CASSEKGAGNYGYTF	TGTGCCAGCAGTGAAAAGGGGGCGGGGAACTATGGCTACACCTTC
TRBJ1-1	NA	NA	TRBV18	CASSPGLLNTEAFF	TGTGCCAGCTCACCGGGACTGCTGAACACTGAAGCTTTCTTT
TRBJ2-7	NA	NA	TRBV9	CASSVGPGYEQYF	TGTGCCAGCAGCGTAGGCCCAGGCTACGAGCAGTACTTC
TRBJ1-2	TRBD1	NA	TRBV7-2	CASSVRTGRPGYTF	TGTGCCAGCAGCGTCCGGACAGGTCGGCCCGGCTACACCTTC
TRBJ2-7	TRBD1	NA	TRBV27	CASTRPGQGLSEQYF	TGTGCCAGCACCAGACCGGGACAGGGTTTGAGCGAGCAGTACTTC
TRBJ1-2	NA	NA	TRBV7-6	CASSPSSEIRGHGYTF	TGTGCCAGCAGCCCCTCCTCAGAAATCAGGGGACATGGCTACACCTTC
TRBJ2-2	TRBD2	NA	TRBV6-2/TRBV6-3	CASSNMGVAGNTGELFF	TGTGCCAGCAGTAATATGGGGGTAGCGGGAAACACCGGGGAGCTGTTTTTT
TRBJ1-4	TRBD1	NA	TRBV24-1	CATSDTGVNEKLFF	TGTGCCACCAGTGACACAGGGGTTAATGAAAAACTGTTTTTT
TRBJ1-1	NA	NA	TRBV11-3	CASSLDRSEAFF	TGTGCCAGCAGCTTAGACCGTTCTGAAGCTTTCTTT
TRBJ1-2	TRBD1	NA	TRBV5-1	CASSLGTGIAYGYTF	TGCGCCAGCAGCCTTGGGACAGGGATTGCCTATGGCTACACCTTC
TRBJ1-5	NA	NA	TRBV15	CATSRETVNQPQHF	TGTGCCACCAGCAGAGAGACAGTTAATCAGCCCCAGCATTTT
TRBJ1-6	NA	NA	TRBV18	CASSQGNSPLHF	TGTGCCAGTTCCCAGGGAAATTCACCCCTCCACTTT
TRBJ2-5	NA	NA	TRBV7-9	CASSYGVQETQYF	TGTGCCTCCTCGTACGGGGTTCAAGAGACCCAGTACTTC
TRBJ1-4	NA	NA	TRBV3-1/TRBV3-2	CASSQEGGFEKLFF	TGTGCCAGCAGCCAAGAGGGGGGATTTGAAAAACTGTTTTTT
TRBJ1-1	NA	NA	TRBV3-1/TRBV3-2	CASSHSVRVPWAFF	TGTGCCAGCAGCCATTCGGTACGGGTTCCTTGGGCTTTCTTT
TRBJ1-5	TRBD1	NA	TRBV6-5	CASSYSDRGNQPQHF	TGTGCCAGCAGTTACTCCGACAGGGGTAATCAGCCCCAGCATTTT
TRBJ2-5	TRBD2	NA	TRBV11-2	CASSLAGAGGLTETQYF	TGTGCCAGCAGCTTAGCTGGAGCGGGGGGCCTGACGGAGACCCAGTACTTC
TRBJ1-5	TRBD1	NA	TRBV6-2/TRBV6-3	CASSYGNRGGNQPQHF	TGTGCCAGCAGTTACGGAAACAGGGGTGGCAATCAGCCCCAGCATTTT
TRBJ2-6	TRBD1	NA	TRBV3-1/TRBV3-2	CASSLGQGSTGANVLTF	TGTGCCAGCAGCCTCGGACAGGGATCTACTGGGGCCAACGTCCTGACTTTC
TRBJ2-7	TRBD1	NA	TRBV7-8	CASSSEGTGQYF	TGTGCCAGCAGCTCCGAGGGGACAGGGCAGTACTTC
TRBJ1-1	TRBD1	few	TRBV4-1	CASSQVQGGDTEAFF	TGCGCCAGCAGCCAGGTACAGGGGGGGGACACTGAAGCTTTCTTT
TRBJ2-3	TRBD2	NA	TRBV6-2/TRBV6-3	CASSYSSGVTDTQYF	TGTGCCAGCAGTTACTCAAGCGGGGTCACAGATACGCAGTATTTT
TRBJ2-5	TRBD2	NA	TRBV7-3	CASSLAGGGEAETQYF	TGTGCCAGCAGCTTAGCTGGCGGGGGGGAGGCAGAGACCCAGTACTTC
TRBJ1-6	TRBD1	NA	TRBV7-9	CASSTIPGQGLWNSPLHF	TGTGCCAGCAGCACGATCCCGGGACAGGGTTTATGGAATTCACCCCTCCACTTT
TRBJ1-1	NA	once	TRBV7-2	CASSPRKGTYEAFF	TGTGCCAGCAGCCCTAGAAAAGGGACATATGAAGCTTTCTTT
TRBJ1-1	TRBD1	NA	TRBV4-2	CASSPEGGQGTEAFF	TGTGCCAGCAGCCCAGAGGGGGGACAGGGCACTGAAGCTTTCTTT
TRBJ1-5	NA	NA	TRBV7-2	CASSLSGISNQPQHF	TGTGCCAGCAGCTTGTCCGGGATTAGCAATCAGCCCCAGCATTTT
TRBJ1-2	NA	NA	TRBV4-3	CASSQELGPETF	TGCGCCAGCAGCCAGGAACTGGGGCCGGAAACCTTC
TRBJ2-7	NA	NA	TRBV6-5	CASRPDRAGEQYF	TGTGCCAGCAGGCCCGACAGGGCGGGGGAGCAGTACTTC
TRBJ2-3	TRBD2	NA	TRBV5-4	CASSLKSGGPTDTQYF	TGTGCCAGCAGCCTGAAGAGCGGGGGCCCCACAGATACGCAGTATTTT
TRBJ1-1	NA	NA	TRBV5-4	CASSPGMQRGTEAFF	TGTGCCAGCAGCCCCGGGATGCAAAGAGGGACTGAAGCTTTCTTT
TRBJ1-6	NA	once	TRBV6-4	CARPSHWGRHSPLHF	TGTGCCAGACCCTCCCATTGGGGGCGGCATTCACCCCTCCACTTT
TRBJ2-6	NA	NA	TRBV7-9	CASSLGVRANVLTF	TGTGCCAGCAGCTTAGGAGTCAGGGCAAACGTCCTGACTTTC
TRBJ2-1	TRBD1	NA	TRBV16	CASSQTSDRVYGNEQFF	TGTGCCAGCAGCCAAACCTCCGACAGGGTGTATGGGAATGAGCAGTTCTTC
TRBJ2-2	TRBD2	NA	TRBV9	CASSVDGGANTGELFF	TGTGCCAGCAGCGTAGACGGGGGGGCGAACACCGGGGAGCTGTTTTTT
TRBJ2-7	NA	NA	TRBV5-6	CASSRIETGSYEQYF	TGTGCCAGCAGCCGGATTGAGACAGGCTCCTACGAGCAGTACTTC
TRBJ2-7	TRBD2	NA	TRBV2	CASSQSGGDEQYF	TGTGCCAGCAGCCAATCGGGGGGAGATGAGCAGTACTTC
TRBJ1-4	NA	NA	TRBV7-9	CASSVGQGREKLFF	TGTGCCAGCAGCGTGGGGCAGGGGCGGGAAAAACTGTTTTTT
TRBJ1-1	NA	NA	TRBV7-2	CASSLGRGLGMNTEAFF	TGTGCCAGCAGCTTGGGTAGGGGTCTCGGCATGAACACTGAAGCTTTCTTT